Below, 10 T cell receptor beta chains from the same sample are listed, as sequenced in a study of beta chain features in type 1 diabetes. Investigators reverse transcribed all isolated RNA, so they sequenced expressed TCRB transcripts. Assay: immunoSEQ multiplex PCR; the TCRdb copy retains only in-frame clones and omits some. The sample lists a few hundred thousand clones; roughly 16% were seen once. The sequencing input was naive CD4+ T cells from blood. Every receptor here comes from a woman aged 18-29 years in good health.

The rearrangement uses TRBV6-1 and TRBJ2-7; TRBD1 matches at 11 bases. CDR3 length equals 15 residues. The junction had 4 bases not matched to a gene; V was cut back by 5 bases and J by 1 base. Germline values: CDR1 MNHNS, CDR2 SASEGT. The CDR3 DNA reads as TGTGCCAGCAGTTCCCGGGACAGGGGGTCCTACGAGCAGTACTTC. This sequence encodes CASSSRDRGSYEQYF.

The rearrangement links TRBV4-3 to TRBJ1-1; D gene uncertain. Germline values: CDR1 LGHNA, CDR2 YSLEER. The CDR3 loop spans 13 amino acids. The V end was cut by 7 bases, the J end by 1 base, with 10 bases between. The CDR3 here is CASTHRGNTEAFF. The DNA of the CDR3 is TGCGCCAGCACCCATCGGGGGAACACTGAAGCTTTCTTT.

This clone was detected only a few times. This chain links TRBV5-4 with TRBJ2-7; TRBD2 aligns across 9 bases. Trimming took 0 bases from V and 3 from J; bases not matched to a gene: 4. The CDR3 consists of 15 residues. Germline CDR1 SGHNT, CDR2 YYREEE (reference sequence). The DNA of the CDR3 is TGTGCCAGCAGCTTGGGGGGAGCGGGAGGCTACGAGCAGTACTTC. It specifies CASSLGGAGGYEQYF.

This clone came up a few times. The chain carries TRBV11-2 and TRBJ2-1; 11 bases match TRBD2. The V gene's germline CDR1 is SGHAT and CDR2 FQNNGV. Trimming removed 4 bases from V and 5 bases from J; junction bases left unmatched: 7. The CDR3 extends over 16 amino acids. The CDR3 bases are TGTGCCAGCAGCTCTCTCGGGACTAGCGGCAACAATGAGCAGTTCTTC. Protein product: CASSSLGTSGNNEQFF.

The chain is built from TRBV5-4 and TRBJ1-1; no firm D call. CDR1 and CDR2 from the germline V gene are SGHNT and YYREEE (reference sequence). V was pared by 0 bases and J by 4 bases, with 13 bases between. The CDR3 length is 15 residues. The CDR3 DNA reads as TGTGCCAGCAGCTTGGTAGTCGGTGGTGGCACTGAAGCTTTCTTT. Encoded protein: CASSLVVGGGTEAFF.

The rearrangement uses TRBV30 and TRBJ1-2; no clear D. The V end lost 2 bases, the J end lost 8 bases, and 12 bases lay between the germline ends. Germline CDR1 GTSNPN, CDR2 SVGIG (reference sequence). This CDR3 is 12 amino acids long. In DNA, the CDR3 is TGTGCCTGGAGTCTTGGAAAGCGGGGCTACACCTTC. This encodes CAWSLGKRGYTF.

The chain combines TRBV14 with TRBJ2-7, with D perhaps matching TRBD2 (5 bases). CDR1 is SGHDN and CDR2 is FVKESK in the germline V gene. V was pared by 1 base and J by 7 bases, with 17 bases between. This CDR3 has 15 amino acids. The CDR3 sequence is CASSQGGSAAGEQYF. CDR3 bases: TGTGCCAGCAGCCAAGGGGGATCAGCGGCTGGGGAGCAGTACTTC.

This clone was detected only a few times. The V call is TRBV7-7, the J call TRBJ2-1; 8 positions agree with TRBD2. Germline assignment: CDR1 SSHAT and CDR2 FNYEAQ (reference sequence). The CDR3 totals 14 residues. Trimming took 2 bases from V and 7 from J; bases not matched to a gene: 4. CDR3: CASSLSGSVNEQFF. The CDR3, as DNA: TGTGCCAGCAGCTTAAGCGGGAGTGTTAATGAGCAGTTCTTC.

CDR3 coding DNA: TGTGCCAGCAGCCAGGGGGGACTAGCGATACACGAGCAGTACTTC. It is translated as CASSQGGLAIHEQYF. J is TRBJ2-7 and V is TRBV7-9, with 10 nucleotides matching TRBD2. The V segment lost 5 bases and the J segment 5 bases; nucleotides outside the gene matches: 9. This CDR3 region has 15 residues. CDR1 is SEHNR, CDR2 FQNEAQ, per germline (reference sequence).

This clone turned up a few times. The chain combines TRBV5-1 with TRBJ2-2; TRBD1 aligns across 7 bases. Germline CDR1 SGHRS, CDR2 YFSETQ. The CDR3 length is 16 residues. V lost 0 bases and J lost 4; bases outside the gene matches: 6. The CDR3 bases are TGCGCCAGCAGCTTGGCCGGACAGGCGGTCACCGGGGAGCTGTTTTTT. It translates to CASSLAGQAVTGELFF.